In its sample, the clone carrying this T cell receptor beta chain was seen a few times. The sample is drawn from a study of identical twins. The CDR3 spans 16 residues. Germline assignment: CDR1 MGHRA and CDR2 YSYEKL. Trimming removed 3 bases from V and 7 bases from J, with 21 bases in between. TCRdb re-called the 5' RACE reads with MiXCR, one entry per CDR3 protein. The table records 1.5 million to 2 million distinct CDR3 sequences, less than 35% of them present only once. The receptor was isolated from a newborn girl in good health. This chain uses TRBV4-1 with TRBJ1-2; TRBD1 might be the D (5 bases). Input material: cord blood. The CDR3 loop is CASSQDSTDDYCGYTF. In DNA form, the CDR3 reads TGCGCCAGCAGCCAGGATTCGACAGACGATTACTGTGGCTACACCTTC.